Here is one T cell receptor (beta chain) with its context. These data belong to a study of T cell changes during pregnancy in multiple sclerosis. Using immunoSEQ multiplex PCR, the repertoire was profiled, and TCRdb retains in-frame clones only, with some absent. The data contain some 30,000 clones, 90% of them singletons. Trimming took 4 bases from V and 8 from J, leaving 15 bases between them. The length of the CDR3 is 13 residues. Germline CDR1 is SGHDT and CDR2 is YYEEEE. This chain uses TRBV5-6 with TRBJ1-2; D remains ambiguous. The source of this sequence is a female donor with multiple sclerosis, enrolled in a pregnancy study. Sequenced here: CD8+ T cells from peripheral blood mononuclear cells, sampled in the second trimester of pregnancy. The CDR3 DNA follows: TGTGCCAGCAGCCCAACGGCGACTTGGGGCTACACCTTC. Its translation is CASSPTATWGYTF.